This is a list of T cell receptor beta chains from one sample in a study of T cells after yellow fever vaccination. TCRdb redid the calling of the 5' RACE reads with MiXCR, one entry per CDR3 protein. The profile shows 150,000 to 200,000 distinct CDR3 sequences, 9.3% of them singletons. Sequencing used CD8+ T cells sorted from PBMCs, obtained 45 days after the yellow fever booster vaccination. These receptors were obtained from a man between 18 and 35 years old who received the YFV17D yellow fever vaccine. The CDR3 runs from the conserved cysteine through the conserved F or W. The listing skips clone size in some rows; elsewhere it reads once, few, many or a size class.

J gene,V gene,clone size,CDR3 protein
TRBJ2-7,TRBV3-1,-,CASSHGLTEFYEQYF
TRBJ2-5,TRBV29-1,-,CSVTKWGDNQETQYF
TRBJ1-5,TRBV7-9,-,CASSLAAGPWPQHF
TRBJ2-3,TRBV28,-,CASSWAHGTDTQYF
TRBJ2-1,TRBV6-2/TRBV6-3,-,CASSYALGNEQFF
TRBJ2-1,TRBV7-9,few,CASSPTWRGSYNEQFF
TRBJ2-1,TRBV7-2,-,CASSVTGGASNEQFF
TRBJ2-7,TRBV4-1,many,CASSQAGQTPGQYF
TRBJ1-2,TRBV27,few,CASSLDRSGGYTF
TRBJ1-6,TRBV20-1,few,CSAWTQGNPGSPLHF
TRBJ2-3,TRBV7-8,few,CASSTRGWRSADTQYF
TRBJ1-2,TRBV6-5,few,CASSYEAGEGYGYTF
TRBJ2-4,TRBV12-3/TRBV12-4,few,CASSPVGLVKNIQYF
TRBJ1-4,TRBV28,few,CASSPQVLAATNEKLFF
TRBJ1-2,TRBV5-1,few,CASSLWGKRANYGYTF
TRBJ2-1,TRBV12-3/TRBV12-4,few,CASSPGAGSSYNEQFF
TRBJ2-7,TRBV5-1,many,CASSFGVSYEQYF
TRBJ2-3,TRBV20-1,medium-sized,CSAREITSGGLSTDTQYF
TRBJ1-1,TRBV14,many,CASSLGGGLAREAFF
TRBJ1-1,TRBV25-1,few,CASSVTPGDSTKDQAFF
TRBJ1-1,TRBV19,few,CASRGYSLEAFF
TRBJ1-1,TRBV4-1,-,CASTTLSGQAFF
TRBJ2-3,TRBV6-2/TRBV6-3,few,CASSSGQGATDTQYF
TRBJ1-6,TRBV7-9,-,CASSLWGNENNSPLHF
TRBJ1-3,TRBV30,few,CAWSQGDGNTIYF
TRBJ2-6,TRBV6-6,-,CASIAGANVLTF
TRBJ1-3,TRBV15,-,CATSPKNGNTIYF
TRBJ2-1,TRBV7-9,few,CASSPTRGGPYNEQFF
TRBJ1-1,TRBV9,-,CASSANRGRNTEAFF
TRBJ2-7,TRBV19,-,CASSIAEANEQYF
TRBJ1-5,TRBV7-2,few,CASSESSNSNQPQHF
TRBJ2-1,TRBV7-3,-,CASSLAAGRSYEQFF
TRBJ1-1,TRBV4-1,few,CASSPEAGRRTEAFF
TRBJ1-1,TRBV7-9,few,CASSFERDGTEAFF
TRBJ1-1,TRBV2,-,CASRVGFTEAFF
TRBJ2-3,TRBV6-5,-,CASSYRGRGTDTQYF
TRBJ2-7,TRBV13,-,CASSLENEQYF
TRBJ1-1,TRBV6-2/TRBV6-3,-,CASSYWVNTDAFF
TRBJ1-1,TRBV2,-,CASSEGDPGVSWNTEAFF
TRBJ1-2,TRBV6-6,few,CASSYSAGADYGYTF
TRBJ1-6,TRBV9,-,CASSAGRDNSPLHF
TRBJ2-3,TRBV4-3,-,CASSQRWSEGTDTQYF
TRBJ2-1,TRBV20-1,-,CSAGGNEQFF
TRBJ2-2,TRBV6-5,few,CASSYGPTGELFF
TRBJ2-5,TRBV5-6,-,CASSFGSYQETQYF
TRBJ2-1,TRBV19,few,CASSIVAQGNEQFF
TRBJ2-1,TRBV27,-,CASSLSVEWNDEQFF
TRBJ1-1,TRBV4-1,-,CASSQVKTGWTEAFF
TRBJ2-1,TRBV7-9,few,CASSAMLAGPGDEQFF
TRBJ2-3,TRBV5-1,-,CASPRQNEGTDTQYF
TRBJ2-3,TRBV24-1,-,CATSDGGADTQYF
TRBJ1-2,TRBV29-1,few,CSVVSEDGYTF
TRBJ1-2,TRBV25-1,once,CASSGQGEGYTF
TRBJ1-4,TRBV7-9,few,CASSSGRLAATNEKLFF
TRBJ1-2,TRBV14,-,CASSQQGGAYGYTF
TRBJ1-1,TRBV5-4,few,CASSPGSDTEAFF
TRBJ1-3,TRBV5-6,-,CASSLVSRTAGNTIYF